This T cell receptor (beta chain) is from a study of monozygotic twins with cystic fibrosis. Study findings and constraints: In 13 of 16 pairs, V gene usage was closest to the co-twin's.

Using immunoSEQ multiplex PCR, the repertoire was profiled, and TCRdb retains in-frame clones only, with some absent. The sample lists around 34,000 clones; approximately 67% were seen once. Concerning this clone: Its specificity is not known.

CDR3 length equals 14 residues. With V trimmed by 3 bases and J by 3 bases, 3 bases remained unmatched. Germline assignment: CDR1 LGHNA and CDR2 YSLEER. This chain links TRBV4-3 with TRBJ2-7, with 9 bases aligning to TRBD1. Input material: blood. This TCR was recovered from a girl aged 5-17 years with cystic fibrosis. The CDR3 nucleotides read TGCGCCAGCAGCCACCGGGACAGGGTCTACGAGCAGTACTTC. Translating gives CASSHRDRVYEQYF.